This T cell receptor beta chain was sequenced in a study of identifying expanded T cells in peripheral blood. The V end lost 6 bases, the J end lost 4 bases, and 15 bases lay between the germline ends. The CDR3 is made up of 14 amino acids. Per germline, CDR1 MDHEN and CDR2 SYDVKM. Study-wide points: Variance in clone template counts between approximately two-week samples significantly increased with total template count across all healthy donors. Technical replicates showed about 1.2 changed clones; two weeks 15 to 20; four weeks 19.

During the collection period, no donor immune events like infections were recorded. The protocol was immunoSEQ multiplex PCR, while the TCRdb copy is restricted to in-frame clones and leaves out a portion. This sample has 100,000 or so clones, with approximately 88% found just once. With respect to this clone: Its cognate antigen is unknown.

J is TRBJ1-1 and V is TRBV28, with unresolved D. Sample: blood. The origin of this receptor is a person aged 18 to 69 in good health. Here the CDR3 DNA reads TGTGCCAGCAGCGTGCCTCAGCTAGGCACTGAAGCTTTCTTT. Translating gives CASSVPQLGTEAFF.